These T cell receptor beta chains were read from a single sample in a study of CD8 T cells in ankylosing spondylitis. Each CDR3 protein gets one entry after TCRdb re-called the 5' RACE reads with MiXCR. The profile shows about 510,000 distinct CDR3 sequences, roughly 5.2% of them singletons. Sequencing was done on a sample of blood, either unsorted or a sorted T cell fraction (not recorded which). These receptors were obtained from a male donor with ankylosing spondylitis. Each CDR3 is given with its conserved first and last residue. A D gene is named only where the DNA matches it firmly. For some rows the clone size is stated as once, few or many, or as a class when expanded; others skip it.

TRBV6-5	many	TRBJ2-4	.	TGTGCCAGCAGTTACTCGCCCCAGGGGGGTGCGAACATTCAGTACTTC	CASSYSPQGGANIQYF
TRBV18	many	TRBJ2-5	TRBD1	TGTGCCAGCTCACTTGGGACAGGGGGTCAAGAGACCCAGTACTTC	CASSLGTGGQETQYF
TRBV4-3	many	TRBJ1-5	.	TGCGCCAGCAGCCCGCTAATCGGGCAGCCCCAGCATTTT	CASSPLIGQPQHF
TRBV20-1	few	TRBJ2-1	TRBD1	TGCAGTGCTAGAGTCACAGGGGGCTCCTACAATGAGCAGTTCTTC	CSARVTGGSYNEQFF
TRBV3-1	few	TRBJ2-2	TRBD2	TGTGCCAGCACCAGGACTAGCGGGAGGGCCCGGTACACCGGGGAGCTGTTTTTT	CASTRTSGRARYTGELFF
TRBV20-1	many	TRBJ2-1	TRBD2	TGCAGTGCTAGAGACCCGACTAGCGGGGGGCTTGGATGGGGCAATGAGCAGTTCTTC	CSARDPTSGGLGWGNEQFF
TRBV28	many	TRBJ1-2	TRBD1	TGTGCCAGCCATCGACAGGGCTATGGCTACACCTTC	CASHRQGYGYTF
TRBV29-1	many	TRBJ1-1	.	TGCAGCGCTACCCTGGACAGAGAGAACACTGAAGCTTTCTTT	CSATLDRENTEAFF
TRBV20-1	many	TRBJ2-1	TRBD2	TGCAGTTCCCTAGCGGGTACCTACAATGAGCAGTTCTTC	CSSLAGTYNEQFF
TRBV7-8	few	TRBJ2-1	.	TGTGCCAGCAGCGGTCCGGGGCATGAGCAGTTCTTC	CASSGPGHEQFF
TRBV20-1	many	TRBJ2-2	.	TGCGGATTCGTTGGGGAGAACACCGGGGAGCTGTTTTTT	CGFVGENTGELFF
TRBV20-1	few	TRBJ2-6	.	TGCAGTGCTAGAGTCCCTGGGGCCAACGTCCTGACTTTC	CSARVPGANVLTF
TRBV4-3	many	TRBJ2-2	.	TGCGCCAGCAGCCAACTCCTGCTCACCGGGGAGCTGTTTTTT	CASSQLLLTGELFF
TRBV20-1	.	TRBJ2-5	.	TGCAGTGGGGCGGCGGATGGGCACCAAGAGACCCAGTACTTC	CSGAADGHQETQYF
TRBV7-6	many	TRBJ2-3	TRBD2	TGTGCCAGCAGCTTGGCGAAGACTAGCGGGAACACAGATACGCAGTATTTT	CASSLAKTSGNTDTQYF
TRBV7-3	.	TRBJ1-5	.	TGTGCCAGCAGCTTGGGCGGCGAGGATAGCAATCAGCCCCAGCATTTT	CASSLGGEDSNQPQHF
TRBV6-5	many	TRBJ2-5	.	TGTGCCAGCAGTTACGAGACAGCGCAAGAGACCCAGTACTTC	CASSYETAQETQYF
TRBV6-5	many	TRBJ1-1	.	TGTGCCAGCAGTTACTCGGGCAGCGCTTTTGGCGCTGAAGCTTTCTTT	CASSYSGSAFGAEAFF
TRBV20-1	few	TRBJ2-6	.	TGCAGTGCCATCCTCTCTGGGGCCAACGTCCTGACTTTC	CSAILSGANVLTF
TRBV4-3	many	TRBJ2-1	.	TGCGCCAGCAGCACCCTCCCCCGGGGTACTGAGCAGTTCTTC	CASSTLPRGTEQFF
TRBV7-2	few	TRBJ2-5	.	TGTGCCAGCAGCCCCACTGGGTGGACCCAGTACTTC	CASSPTGWTQYF
TRBV5-1	many	TRBJ2-2	TRBD2	TGCGCCAGCTCTGGACTAGCGACCAACACCGGGGAGCTGTTTTTT	CASSGLATNTGELFF
TRBV7-2	many	TRBJ2-6	.	TGTGCCAGCAGCTTAAGGGACCATTACTCTGGGGCCAACGTCCTGACTTTC	CASSLRDHYSGANVLTF
TRBV12-3/TRBV12-4	many	TRBJ2-1	TRBD1	TGTGCCAGCAGCCTCGGACAGGAACCGTACAATGAGCAGTTCTTC	CASSLGQEPYNEQFF
TRBV5-1	few	TRBJ2-7	.	TGCGCCAGCAGCTCCGGTAGGGACCGCGGCGAGCAGTACTTC	CASSSGRDRGEQYF
TRBV5-1	many	TRBJ1-5	.	TGCGCCAGCAGCACGGGGGACGGGTACAATCAGCCCCAGCATTTT	CASSTGDGYNQPQHF
TRBV4-1	.	TRBJ1-3	.	TGCGCCAGCAGCCAGGGGACGTTCGGCAGGGGAATAAACACCATATATTTT	CASSQGTFGRGINTIYF
TRBV7-3	many	TRBJ2-3	TRBD1	TGTGCCAGCAGCCCCTGGGGACAGCGCACAGATACGCAGTATTTT	CASSPWGQRTDTQYF
TRBV12-3/TRBV12-4	many	TRBJ1-3	.	TGTGCCAGCAGTTTAGCAGTCAACACCATATATTTT	CASSLAVNTIYF
TRBV12-3/TRBV12-4	.	TRBJ2-7	.	TGTGCCAGCAGTAGACTCTCCTACGAGCAGTACTTC	CASSRLSYEQYF
TRBV9	many	TRBJ1-2	.	TGTGCCAGCAGCGTAGGTAGTATCAATGGCTACACCTTC	CASSVGSINGYTF
TRBV5-1	few	TRBJ2-3	.	TGCGCCAGCAGCAGGCCCGGGCCGTCCATGGATACGCAGTATTTT	CASSRPGPSMDTQYF
TRBV9	many	TRBJ2-1	.	TGTGCCAGCAGCGGAACGGGGGCAAGCAATGAGCAGTTCTTC	CASSGTGASNEQFF
TRBV7-2	many	TRBJ1-1	TRBD1	TGTGCCAGCAGCTTCGTAGGACAGGGCCCGAACACTGAAGCTTTCTTT	CASSFVGQGPNTEAFF
TRBV5-4	.	TRBJ2-1	.	TGTGCCAGCAGCTTGTGGTACCTCCAGGAGGGCAATGAGCAGTTCTTC	CASSLWYLQEGNEQFF